A single sample gave rise to the 22 T cell receptor beta chains below, sequenced in a study of T cells in Graves' hyperthyroidism and ophthalmopathy (dated by TCRdb to between 2018 and 2020). The library relied on multiplex PCR. The instrument was an Illumina HiSeq 2000. TCR beta CDR3 regions were amplified from RNA transcripts. A first-round RT-PCR of the TCR CDR3 used the HTBI primer set with the Qiagen OneStep RT-PCR kit. In-frame beta chains were kept once TCRdb had trimmed the public reads at Q25 with fastp and called clones with MiXCR. Rows merge per CDR3 protein into single entries with the most common DNA and genes. The sample has about 620,000 distinct CDR3 sequences on record, 15% to 20% of them singletons. The ten largest account for 3.8% of the sample. Sequencing input: blood. The receptors come from a woman in her 30s with Graves' hyperthyroidism.

This clonotype came up many times. The rearrangement uses TRBV20-1 and TRBJ2-1; 9 bases match TRBD2. Germline V gene lookup returns CDR1 DFQATT and CDR2 SNEGSKA (reference sequence). J gave up 9 bases and V 4 bases, and 19 bases lay outside the gene matches. The CDR3 spans 17 residues. The CDR3 region has the DNA TGCAGTGCTAAGGCTTGGGAAAGCGGGAGGTATGTCGGTGAGCAGTTCTTC. Amino acid sequence: CSAKAWESGRYVGEQFF.

This clonotype was seen repeatedly, ten times or more. The chain has TRBV3-1 and TRBJ2-7, with D possibly matching TRBD2 (6 bases). This CDR3 comprises 13 residues. The germline CDR1 and CDR2 sequences are LGHDT and YNNKEL (reference sequence). V was shortened by 6 bases and J by 4 bases, with 13 bases between the two germline ends. Here the CDR3 DNA reads TGTGCCAGCAGTTACTCGGCGGGATACGAGCAGTACTTC. Its translation: CASSYSAGYEQYF.

V usage is TRBV5-5 and J usage is TRBJ2-1; TRBD2 matches at 8 bases. With V trimmed by 0 bases and J by 6 bases, 8 bases remained unmatched. The CDR3 runs to 16 residues. Germline CDR1 and CDR2: SGHKS and YYEKEE (reference sequence). The CDR3 bases are TGTGCCAGCAGCTTGGGTCCGGGAGGGCCGGGCAATGAGCAGTTCTTC. Translation gives CASSLGPGGPGNEQFF.

This clonotype was seen ten or more times. The gene calls are TRBV27 and TRBJ2-5; D is unresolved. This CDR3 region has 13 residues. Germline V gene lookup returns CDR1 MNHEY and CDR2 SMNVEV (reference sequence). Trimming left V 1 base short and J 2 bases short, with 5 bases between. The CDR3 DNA reads TGTGCCAGCAGTTTATACGGGCAAGAGACCCAGTACTTC. Amino acids: CASSLYGQETQYF.

The chain carries TRBV7-9 and TRBJ2-7; D is unresolved. Trimming cost V 5 bases and J 2 bases, with 16 bases left between them. The CDR3 consists of 15 residues. Germline V gene data show CDR1 as SEHNR and CDR2 as FQNEAQ (reference sequence). For the CDR3, the DNA is TGTGCCAGCAGCCCCCCGACAAAAGTAACCTACGAGCAGTACTTC. Translating gives CASSPPTKVTYEQYF.

This clonotype was detected ten times or more. The chain recombines TRBV28 with TRBJ2-1, with TRBD2 identical over 12 bases. The germline V gene encodes CDR1 MDHEN and CDR2 SYDVKM. Losses at the gene ends were 5 bases for V and 13 bases for J; bases not matched to a gene: 15. CDR3 length: 16 amino acids. The CDR3 bases are TGTGCCAGCAGTCACCAGGGGGAACTAGCGGGAGGTCGACAGTTCTTC. Protein sequence: CASSHQGELAGGRQFF.

This sequence joins TRBV9 and TRBJ2-7; a weak D match, TRBD1 (6 bases). The germline CDR1 and CDR2 sequences are SGDLS and YYNGEE. The CDR3 covers 14 residues. V lost 0 bases to trimming and J lost 0 bases, with 7 bases between them. This chain's CDR3 is CASSVEGVSYEQYF. The CDR3 bases are TGTGCCAGCAGCGTAGAGGGGGTCTCCTACGAGCAGTACTTC.

The chain uses TRBV12-5 and TRBJ1-5; TRBD1 matches at 7 bases. CDR3 length: 15 residues. Trimming at V came to 3 bases and at J to 7 bases, leaving 9 bases not matched to a gene. Germline CDR1 is LGHNT and CDR2 is FRNRAP. Here the CDR3 reads CASGFEGIGGQPQHF. The CDR3, as DNA: TGTGCTAGTGGTTTCGAGGGGATAGGGGGCCAGCCCCAGCATTTT.

This clonotype has a handful of counts. The chain uses TRBV6-2 or TRBV6-3 and TRBJ2-2, with D tentatively TRBD1 (6 bases). V lost 5 bases and J 0 bases, leaving 16 bases between the germline ends. The CDR3 length is 17 residues. Per the germline V gene, CDR1 is MNHEY and CDR2 is SVGEGT. In nucleotides, the CDR3 is TGTGCCAGCAGTGTAAGGGGGAGCCGAACGAACACCGGGGAGCTGTTTTTT. Translated, it gives CASSVRGSRTNTGELFF.

This clonotype was detected ten times or more. V gene TRBV11-3 combines with J gene TRBJ2-3; 7 bases align to TRBD2. Germline-derived CDR1 and CDR2 are SGHNT and YENEEA. The CDR3 is made up of 15 amino acids. The J segment lost 6 bases and the V segment lost 3 bases, leaving 9 bases of the junction unmatched. The CDR3 spells CASSLAGGSSDTQYF. Here the CDR3 DNA reads TGTGCCAGCAGCTTGGCGGGCGGGAGTTCCGATACGCAGTATTTT.

This chain uses TRBV6-2 or TRBV6-3 with TRBJ2-2; TRBD1 agrees at 7 bases. The CDR3 extends over 13 amino acids. CDR1 is MNHEY and CDR2 is SVGEGT in the germline V gene. The V gene end was trimmed by 6 bases and the J gene end by 7 bases; junction bases not matched to a gene: 5. CDR3 nucleotide sequence: TGTGCCAGCAGCCTCAGGGGGTACGGGGAGCTGTTTTTT. Amino acid sequence: CASSLRGYGELFF.

The gene calls are TRBV2 and TRBJ1-2; perhaps TRBD1 as D (5 bases). Germline V gives CDR1 SNHLY, CDR2 FYNNEI. The CDR3 has 14 amino acids. Trimming took off 4 bases at V and 8 bases at J, with 17 bases between the two ends. CDR3 loop: CASSVDGDSGGYTF. CDR3 in DNA: TGTGCCAGCAGTGTAGACGGGGACTCTGGAGGCTACACCTTC.

This clonotype was counted ten times or more. The genes are TRBV6-2 or TRBV6-3 and TRBJ2-2; D is unclear. Per the germline V gene, CDR1 is MNHEY and CDR2 is SVGEGT. CDR3 size: 16 residues. The ends were cut back, 6 bases at V and 2 bases at J, with 16 bases in the middle. CDR3 in amino acids: CASSRHGYTNTGELFF. DNA for the CDR3: TGTGCCAGCAGCCGTCACGGCTACACCAACACCGGGGAGCTGTTTTTT.

The V gene is TRBV19, the J gene TRBJ2-7; D possibly corresponds to TRBD1 (5 bases). CDR3 size: 13 residues. Trimming took 3 bases from V and 2 from J, leaving 8 bases between them. Germline V gene sequence: CDR1 LNHDA, CDR2 SQIVND (reference sequence). CDR3 DNA sequence: TGTGCCAGTAGTATCCAGGGCGCCTACGAGCAGTACTTC. It is translated as CASSIQGAYEQYF.

This clonotype was observed a single time. The chain uses TRBV6-1 and TRBJ1-2, with 10 positions matching TRBD1. The CDR3 has 14 residues. V shed 7 bases, J shed 4 bases, and the junction held 6 bases outside the gene matches. The germline V gene encodes CDR1 MNHNS and CDR2 SASEGT. The CDR3, as DNA: TGTGCCAGCACCAGGACAGGGGGAGTCTATGGCTACACCTTC. Its translation is CASTRTGGVYGYTF.

This clonotype was counted ten times or more. The CDR3 DNA is TGTGCCAGCAGTGAACTGGGGCCGCCTAATGAAAAACTGTTTTTT. Its translation: CASSELGPPNEKLFF. This chain uses TRBV6-1 with TRBJ1-4; D possibly corresponds to TRBD1 (5 bases). The CDR3 length is 15 residues. Germline V CDR1 and CDR2: MNHNS, SASEGT. Trimming left V 2 bases short and J 3 bases short, with 10 bases between.

In the case of this clonotype: A much larger clone sits a single nucleotide away, making a read error possible. The chain couples TRBV11-2 to TRBJ2-7, with D possibly being TRBD1 or TRBD2 (7 bases each). Per the germline V gene, CDR1 is SGHAT and CDR2 is FQNNGV. The CDR3 is made up of 17 amino acids. V gave up 0 bases and J gave up 2 bases, with 17 bases separating them. In nucleotides, the CDR3 is TGTGCCAGCAGCTTAGAGGGAGGGGGCGCCAGCGCCTACGAGCAGTACTTC. This encodes CASSLEGGGASAYEQYF.

This clonotype was counted ten times or more. The chain recombines TRBV28 with TRBJ1-4, with D possibly matching TRBD1 (5 bases). The V end lost 5 bases, the J end lost 1 base, and 8 bases lay between the germline ends. The CDR3 is 14 amino acids. Looked up from germline, CDR1 is MDHEN and CDR2 is SYDVKM. The CDR3 is CASSIGQTNEKLFF. CDR3 DNA: TGTGCCAGCAGTATCGGACAAACTAATGAAAAACTGTTTTTT.

This clonotype has a handful of counts. A much bigger clone sits one base away, suggesting this may be a read error. In nucleotides, the CDR3 is TGTGCCTTGAGTGTCGGAGTAGCGGGCAATGAGCAGTTCTTC. Translating gives CALSVGVAGNEQFF. The rearrangement joins TRBV30 to TRBJ2-1, with 7 bases fitting TRBD2. This CDR3 has 14 residues. Germline V CDR1 and CDR2: GTSNPN, SVGIG (reference sequence).

The V call is TRBV2, the J call TRBJ1-6, with D possibly being TRBD1 (6 bases). The CDR3 sequence is 13 residues long. Per germline, CDR1 SNHLY and CDR2 FYNNEI. The V and J ends lost 6 bases and 7 bases respectively, with 10 bases between them. The CDR3 sequence is CASRDRVNSPLHF. CDR3 bases: TGTGCCAGCAGGGACAGAGTAAATTCACCCCTCCACTTT.

This clonotype came up a few times. Here the CDR3 reads CSVEARSGIQETQYF. In nucleotides, the CDR3 is TGCAGCGTTGAAGCCCGGAGCGGGATCCAAGAGACCCAGTACTTC. V and J are TRBV29-1 and TRBJ2-5; TRBD2 aligns across 7 bases. The CDR3 loop spans 15 amino acids. CDR1 and CDR2 from the germline V gene are SQVTM and ANQGSEA. J lost 1 base, V lost 1 base, and 6 bases had no gene match.

In its sample, this clonotype was seen once. One base away lies a much larger clone, so this may be a sequencing read error. This sequence joins TRBV7-6 and TRBJ1-4; D gene ambiguous. From germline, CDR1 is SGHVS and CDR2 FNYEAQ. CDR3 size: 17 residues. For the CDR3, the DNA is TGTGCCAGCAGCTTAAGGGTACCTGAGGGTCTTAATGAAAAACGGTTTTTT. Its translation is CASSLRVPEGLNEKRFF.